This TCR beta chain was sequenced in a study of identical twins. Study results and limitations: One should note that invariant MAIT and iNKT cells could partly confound zero-insertion analyses.

As to this clonotype: Its antigen is undetermined.

All donors comprised healthy Caucasians. MiXCR was run by TCRdb on the 5' RACE reads, yielding one entry per CDR3 protein. The sample holds 1.5 million or so distinct CDR3 sequences, 32% seen once. This clonotype originated in a newborn girl in good health. The sample taken for sequencing was cord blood.

The CDR3 loop reads CASTVTGNEQYF. The CDR3 DNA is TGTGCCAGCACTGTTACCGGCAATGAGCAGTACTTC. The chain employs TRBV28 and TRBJ2-7; D is ambiguous. The CDR3 has 12 residues. The V and J ends lost 7 bases and 7 bases respectively, with 14 bases between them. Germline CDR1 is MDHEN and CDR2 is SYDVKM.